This is a list of T cell receptor beta chains from one sample in a study of tumor and adjacent non-tumor tissue in lung cancer. TCRdb independently ran MiXCR on the multiplex PCR reads; one entry per CDR3 protein. The sample shows around 74,000 distinct CDR3 sequences, approximately 71% of them seen only once. Material: lung tumor tissue. The source of these receptors is a woman aged 70-85 years with non-small cell lung cancer. The CDR3 runs from the conserved cysteine through the conserved F or W. A D gene is named only where the DNA matches it firmly. Expanded clones get a size class; other rows say once, few or many, or leave the size out.

j_call d_call clone_size v_call cdr3_aa cdr3_nt
TRBJ1-3 NA few TRBV18 CASSPQTGSGNTIYF TGTGCCAGCTCACCCCAAACGGGTTCAGGAAACACCATATATTTT
TRBJ2-5 NA many TRBV5-1 CASSRGEETQYF TGCGCCAGCAGCCGCGGGGAAGAGACCCAGTACTTC
TRBJ2-7 TRBD2 NA TRBV29-1 CIVGLVRSYEQYF TGCATCGTTGGACTAGTGCGCTCCTACGAGCAGTACTTC
TRBJ2-3 NA NA TRBV6-5 CVSARLDTDTQYF TGTGTCAGCGCCCGACTAGACACGGATACGCAGTATTTT
TRBJ2-1 NA few TRBV21-1 CASSKPALAGGSNEQFF TGTGCCAGCAGCAAACCCGCACTAGCGGGAGGGTCCAATGAGCAGTTCTTC
TRBJ1-1 NA many TRBV28 CASSPAWQGSTEAFF TGTGCCAGCAGCCCGGCGTGGCAGGGGAGCACTGAAGCTTTCTTT
TRBJ1-4 NA NA TRBV29-1 CSAGEGGTSEKLFF TGCAGCGCCGGGGAGGGGGGGACTAGTGAAAAACTGTTTTTT
TRBJ2-3 NA NA TRBV6-5 CANSYRGGRSTDTQYF TGTGCCAATAGTTACCGAGGCGGACGTAGCACAGATACGCAGTATTTT
TRBJ2-7 NA NA TRBV29-1 CSVEEATQTGLEQYF TGCAGCGTTGAAGAGGCTACCCAGACAGGATTGGAGCAGTATTTC
TRBJ2-1 TRBD1 NA TRBV4-1 CASSQVRDRDNEQFF TGCGCCAGCAGCCAGGTCCGGGACAGGGACAATGAGCAGTTCTTC
TRBJ1-2 NA NA TRBV28 CARRKPRNYGYIF TGTGCCAGGAGAAAACCCAGAAACTATGGCTACATCTTC
TRBJ2-3 NA NA TRBV6-5 CASNVQGLDTQYF TGTGCCAGTAATGTACAGGGTCTAGATACGCAGTATTTT
TRBJ2-2 TRBD2 NA TRBV5-4 CASSQGLAGDTRELFF TGTGCGAGCAGCCAAGGACTAGCGGGAGACACCAGGGAGCTGTTTTTT
TRBJ2-1 NA NA TRBV11-3 CAGSSLSVVGDNEQFF TGTGCCGGCAGCTCCCTAAGCGTGGTCGGCGACAATGAGCAGTTCTTC